This is a list of T cell receptor beta chains from one sample in a study of T cells in Graves' hyperthyroidism and ophthalmopathy. TCRdb reprocessed the multiplex PCR reads via MiXCR and lists one record per CDR3 protein. The sample has about 480,000 distinct CDR3 sequences; approximately 15% are singletons. Sequenced: blood. Source of these receptors: a woman between 18 and 30 years old with Graves' hyperthyroidism. The CDR3 runs from the conserved cysteine through the conserved F or W. The D gene is left open where the match is weak. Clone size is stated in some rows and not others, as once, few, many or a class when expanded.

v_call,d_call,j_call,clone_size,cdr3_length,cdr3_aa,cdr3_nt
TRBV15,TRBD1,TRBJ2-3,few,17,CATSRDRGTGAGDTQYF,TGTGCCACCAGCAGAGATAGGGGGACAGGAGCGGGAGATACGCAGTATTTT
TRBV30,NA,TRBJ1-1,many,12,CAWNGGRAEAFF,TGTGCCTGGAACGGGGGTAGGGCTGAAGCTTTCTTT
TRBV20-1,NA,TRBJ2-5,many,13,CSANGGGGETQYF,TGCAGTGCTAACGGAGGGGGGGGAGAGACCCAGTACTTC
TRBV16,TRBD1,TRBJ2-5,many,12,CASSQLQGAQYF,TGTGCCAGCAGCCAGCTACAGGGGGCACAGTACTTC
TRBV2,NA,TRBJ2-3,many,10,CASTGTSQYF,TGTGCCAGCACCGGGACATCGCAGTATTTT
TRBV24-1,NA,TRBJ1-2,NA,12,CATSDLNYGYTF,TGTGCCACCAGTGATTTGAACTATGGCTACACCTTC
TRBV5-1,NA,TRBJ2-1,few,14,CASSLGLPNNEQFF,TGCGCCAGCAGCCTCGGACTGCCAAACAATGAGCAGTTCTTC
TRBV4-1,NA,TRBJ2-7,NA,13,CASSPIMGGAQYF,TGCGCCAGCAGCCCTATCATGGGGGGAGCGCAGTACTTC
TRBV12-3/TRBV12-4,NA,TRBJ1-2,many,17,CASSYLPGHSANYGYTF,TGTGCCAGCAGTTACTTGCCGGGACACTCTGCTAACTATGGCTACACCTTC
TRBV20-1,TRBD1,TRBJ1-6,few,15,CSAVLPGTGRSPLHF,TGCAGTGCTGTCCTCCCCGGGACAGGGAGGTCACCCCTCCACTTT
TRBV18,NA,TRBJ1-4,many,14,CASSTDRNNEKLFF,TGTGCCAGCTCAACTGACAGGAATAATGAAAAACTGTTTTTT
TRBV27,NA,TRBJ1-5,many,15,CASSLLADENQPQHF,TGTGCCAGCAGTTTACTTGCGGATGAAAATCAGCCCCAGCATTTT
TRBV2,TRBD2,TRBJ2-2,many,13,CASLREYAGELFF,TGTGCCAGCTTGCGGGAGTACGCCGGGGAGCTGTTTTTT
TRBV6-2/TRBV6-3,NA,TRBJ2-7,NA,14,CASARSGSRYEQYF,TGTGCCAGCGCTAGAAGTGGCAGCCGATACGAGCAGTACTTC
TRBV29-1,TRBD2,TRBJ2-7,many,20,CSVLSHRDYTLLGVTYEQYF,TGCAGCGTTTTGTCCCACCGGGACTATACCCTGTTAGGTGTGACCTACGAGCAGTACTTC
TRBV19,NA,TRBJ1-6,NA,15,CASSIESSYNSPLHF,TGTGCCAGTAGTATCGAGAGCTCCTATAATTCACCCCTCCACTTT